These 12 T cell receptor beta chains were all obtained from the same sample, sequenced in a study of shared clonotypes between healthy human individuals. Selected positively for CCR7 and CD45RO-negative, naive CD8 cells excluded terminally differentiated effector memory CD45RA+ cells. Measured with immunoSEQ multiplex PCR; TCRdb has only the in-frame clones, and not every one. In the table there are 2 million to 2.5 million clones, roughly 94% of which are singletons. Source material: naive CD8+ T cells sorted from blood. The receptors derive from a man aged 18 to 30 in good health.

This clone showed up just a few times. The genes are TRBV18 and TRBJ1-1, with D unclear. This CDR3 is 13 amino acids long. The germline CDR1 and CDR2 sequences are KGHSH and LQKENI. V was trimmed by 4 bases and J by 1 base, leaving 7 bases between them. In nucleotides, the CDR3 is TGTGCCAGCTCACAGTTTCCGAACACTGAAGCTTTCTTT. Translation: CASSQFPNTEAFF.

This clone occurred once. This rearrangement joins TRBV2 to TRBJ2-7; possible D gene TRBD2, 6 bases. Trimming cost V 3 bases and J 4 bases, with 16 bases left between them. From germline, CDR1 is SNHLY and CDR2 FYNNEI. This CDR3 spans 15 amino acids. The CDR3 protein is CASSDKVGREYEQYF. CDR3 DNA sequence: TGTGCCAGCAGTGATAAGGTGGGGCGGGAATACGAGCAGTACTTC.

In this sample, this clone turned up once. The V gene is TRBV5-6, the J gene TRBJ2-3, with D perhaps matching TRBD1 (7 bases). CDR1 and CDR2 from the germline V gene are SGHDT and YYEEEE. This CDR3 spans 15 amino acids. Between the trimmed V and J ends, which lost 0 bases and 4 bases, there was a span of 12 bases. The chain's CDR3 is CASSLEGRGADTQYF. The CDR3 DNA is TGTGCCAGCAGCTTGGAGGGCAGGGGGGCAGATACGCAGTATTTT.

The genes are TRBV6-5 and TRBJ1-1; D is perhaps TRBD1 (6 bases). The CDR3 runs 13 residues. Germline-derived CDR1 and CDR2 are MNHEY and SVGAGI. The V gene lost 8 bases and the J gene lost 6 bases, with 16 bases spanning the gap. CDR3 in DNA: TGTGCCAGCGAATCGACGGGACATCCTGAAGCTTTCTTT. Residues: CASESTGHPEAFF.

Comments on this clone: Distinct nucleotide sequences in the sample also encode this CDR3. This chain joins TRBV6-5 and TRBJ1-4, with a tentative D call TRBD1 (6 bases). CDR1 and CDR2 (germline): MNHEY, SVGAGI. CDR3 length: 15 residues. Deletions cut 0 bases from V and 3 bases from J, with 8 bases between. The CDR3 spells CASSYSGGPNEKLFF. The CDR3 DNA sequence: TGTGCCAGCAGTTACTCTGGGGGGCCTAATGAAAAACTGTTTTTT.

The chain joins TRBV4-3 to TRBJ2-1, with 8 bases matching TRBD2. V was clipped by 0 bases and J by 2 bases; unmatched bases: 6. Germline assignment: CDR1 LGHNA and CDR2 YSLEER. This CDR3 comprises 17 residues. The CDR3 coding sequence is TGCGCCAGCAGCCAAGAGCGGTGGCGGGAGGCCTACAATGAGCAGTTCTTC. It yields the protein CASSQERWREAYNEQFF.

This chain uses TRBV19 with TRBJ1-1, with no clear D. CDR3 length equals 14 residues. Deletions cut 3 bases from V and 0 bases from J, with 8 bases between. The germline gives CDR1 LNHDA, CDR2 SQIVND (reference sequence). This chain's CDR3 is CASSIFSVNTEAFF. As DNA, the CDR3 is TGTGCCAGTAGTATTTTCTCCGTGAACACTGAAGCTTTCTTT.

On this clone: Other DNA sequences in this specimen translate into the identical CDR3. J is TRBJ2-7 and V is TRBV28; D uncertain. Germline V gene data show CDR1 as MDHEN and CDR2 as SYDVKM. The V end was cut by 1 base, the J end by 1 base, with 8 bases between. This CDR3 has 14 residues. CDR3 protein: CASSLSTESYEQYF. CDR3 DNA sequence: TGTGCCAGCAGTTTATCTACGGAGTCCTACGAGCAGTACTTC.

This clone was counted once. The V call is TRBV11-2, the J call TRBJ2-3; tentatively, D is TRBD2 (6 bases). This CDR3 spans 16 amino acids. Trimming removed 1 base from V and 2 bases from J, with 13 bases in between. CDR1 and CDR2 from the germline V gene are SGHAT and FQNNGV. The CDR3 nucleotides read TGTGCCAGCAGCTTAGGGGGGGAACGGCTCACAGATACGCAGTATTTT. It specifies CASSLGGERLTDTQYF.

In regard to this clone: At one of its ends the junction is not consistent with the germline gene, which may arise from a read error. This chain links TRBV29-1 with TRBJ2-7; 7 bases line up with TRBD1. CDR3 length: 13 residues. The germline V gene encodes CDR1 SQVTM and CDR2 ANQGSEA. CDR3 amino acids: CSVEVRGSYEQYF. CDR3 DNA: TGCAGCGTGGAAGTCAGGGGGTCCTACGAGCAGTACTTC.

CDR3 loop: CASSGQGGNDEQYF. The CDR3 bases are TGTGCCAGCAGCGGACAGGGGGGTAACGACGAGCAGTACTTC. This chain uses TRBV2 with TRBJ2-7, with TRBD1 matching over 10 bases. The CDR3 extends over 14 amino acids. The germline gives CDR1 SNHLY, CDR2 FYNNEI. The ends lost 6 bases at V and 5 bases at J; junction bases unmatched: 7.

The chain links TRBV7-8 to TRBJ2-2, with TRBD2 matching over 9 bases. The V segment lost 1 base and the J segment 7 bases; nucleotides outside the gene matches: 13. This CDR3 contains 18 residues. Looked up from germline, CDR1 is SGHVS and CDR2 is FQNEAQ. Here the CDR3 DNA reads TGTGCCAGCAGCTTAGTACTGTGGCGGGAGGGATGGGGCGGGGAGCTGTTTTTT. Translating gives CASSLVLWREGWGGELFF.